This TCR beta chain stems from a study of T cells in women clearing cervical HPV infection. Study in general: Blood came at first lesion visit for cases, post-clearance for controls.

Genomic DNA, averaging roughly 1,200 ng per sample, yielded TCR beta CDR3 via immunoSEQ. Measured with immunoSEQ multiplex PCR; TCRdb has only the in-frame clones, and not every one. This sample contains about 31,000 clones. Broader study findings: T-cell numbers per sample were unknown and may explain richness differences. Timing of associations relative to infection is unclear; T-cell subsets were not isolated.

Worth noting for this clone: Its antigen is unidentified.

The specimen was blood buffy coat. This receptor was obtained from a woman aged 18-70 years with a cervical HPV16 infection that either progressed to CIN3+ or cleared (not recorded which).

CDR3 amino acids: CASSVPGQRYYGYTF. Incomplete CDR3 DNA: TGTGCCAGCAGTGTTCCGGGACAACGTTACTATGGC. V and J are TRBV6-1 and TRBJ1-2, with TRBD1 as a possible D gene (6 bases). The missing CDR3 end, 3 residues past where the read stops, is filled in from the germline J gene. Per the germline V gene, CDR1 is MNHNS and CDR2 is SASEGT. Deletions cut 4 bases from V and 3 bases from J, with 15 bases between. CDR3 length: 15 residues.